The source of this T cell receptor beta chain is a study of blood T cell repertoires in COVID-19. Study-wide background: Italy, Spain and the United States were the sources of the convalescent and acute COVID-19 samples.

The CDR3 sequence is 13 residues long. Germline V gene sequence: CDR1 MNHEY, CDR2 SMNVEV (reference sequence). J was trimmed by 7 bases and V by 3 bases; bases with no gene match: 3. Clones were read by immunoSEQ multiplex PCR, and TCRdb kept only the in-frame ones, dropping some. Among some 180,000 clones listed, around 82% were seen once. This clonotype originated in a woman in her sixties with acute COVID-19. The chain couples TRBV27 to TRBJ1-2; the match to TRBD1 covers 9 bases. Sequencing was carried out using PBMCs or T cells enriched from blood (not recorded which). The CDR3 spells CASSFGTGFGYTF. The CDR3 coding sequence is TGTGCCAGCAGTTTCGGGACAGGGTTTGGCTACACCTTC.